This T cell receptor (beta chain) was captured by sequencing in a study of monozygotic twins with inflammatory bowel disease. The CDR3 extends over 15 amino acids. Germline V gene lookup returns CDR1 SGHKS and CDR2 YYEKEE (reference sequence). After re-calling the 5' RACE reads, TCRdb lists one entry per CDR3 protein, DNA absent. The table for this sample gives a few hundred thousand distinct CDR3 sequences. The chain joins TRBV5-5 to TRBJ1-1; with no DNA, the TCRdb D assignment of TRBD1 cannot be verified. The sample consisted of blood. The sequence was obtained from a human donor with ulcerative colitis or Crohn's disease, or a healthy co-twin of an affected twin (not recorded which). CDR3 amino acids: CASSSSPGGGWGAFF.